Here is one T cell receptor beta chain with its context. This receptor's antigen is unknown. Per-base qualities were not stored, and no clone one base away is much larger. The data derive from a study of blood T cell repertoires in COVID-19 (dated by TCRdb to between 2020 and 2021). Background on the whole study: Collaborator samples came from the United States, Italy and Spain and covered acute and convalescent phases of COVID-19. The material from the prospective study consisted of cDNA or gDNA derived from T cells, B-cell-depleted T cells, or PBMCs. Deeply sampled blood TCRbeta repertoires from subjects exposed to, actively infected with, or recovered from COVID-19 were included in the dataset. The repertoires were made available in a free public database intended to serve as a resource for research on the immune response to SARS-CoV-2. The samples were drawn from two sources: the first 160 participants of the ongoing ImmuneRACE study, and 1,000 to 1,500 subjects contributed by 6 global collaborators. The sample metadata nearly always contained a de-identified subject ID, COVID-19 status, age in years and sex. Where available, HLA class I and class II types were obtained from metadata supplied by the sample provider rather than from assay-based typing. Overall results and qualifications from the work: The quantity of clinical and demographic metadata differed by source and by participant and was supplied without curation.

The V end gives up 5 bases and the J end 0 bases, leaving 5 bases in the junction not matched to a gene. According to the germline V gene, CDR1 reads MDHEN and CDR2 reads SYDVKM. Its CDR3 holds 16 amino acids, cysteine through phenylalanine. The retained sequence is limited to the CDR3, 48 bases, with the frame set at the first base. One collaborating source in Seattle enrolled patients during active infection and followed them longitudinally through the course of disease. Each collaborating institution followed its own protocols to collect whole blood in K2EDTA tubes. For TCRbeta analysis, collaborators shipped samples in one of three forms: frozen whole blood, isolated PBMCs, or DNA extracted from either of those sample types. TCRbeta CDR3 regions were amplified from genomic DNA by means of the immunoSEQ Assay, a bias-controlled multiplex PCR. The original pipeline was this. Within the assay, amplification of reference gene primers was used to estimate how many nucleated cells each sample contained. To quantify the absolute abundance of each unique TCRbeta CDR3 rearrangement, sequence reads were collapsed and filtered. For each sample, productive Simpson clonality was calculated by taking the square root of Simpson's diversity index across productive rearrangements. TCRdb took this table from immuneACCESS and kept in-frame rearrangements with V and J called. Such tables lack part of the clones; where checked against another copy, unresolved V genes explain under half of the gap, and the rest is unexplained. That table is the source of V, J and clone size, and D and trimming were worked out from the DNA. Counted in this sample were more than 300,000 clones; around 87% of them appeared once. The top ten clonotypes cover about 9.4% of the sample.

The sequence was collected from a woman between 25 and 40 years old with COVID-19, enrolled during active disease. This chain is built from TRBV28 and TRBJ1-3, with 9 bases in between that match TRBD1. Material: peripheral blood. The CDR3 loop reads CASSRWTGDSGNTIYF. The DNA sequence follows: TGTGCCAGCAGTCGATGGACAGGGGACTCTGGAAACACCATATATTTT.